This paragraph covers one TCR beta chain sequence. The germline V gene has CDR1 MNHEY and CDR2 SVGEGT. The V and J ends lost 6 bases and 8 bases respectively, with 13 bases between them. The CDR3 contains 13 residues. Original analysis: Reference gene primer amplification yielded estimated nucleated cell counts. Sequenced by immunoSEQ multiplex PCR; TCRdb stores in-frame clones only, minus some. The D gene and trimming were derived from the DNA, and the V and J assignments and clone size from that table. Counted here are 130,000 to 150,000 clones, about nine tenths occurring once; the ten biggest clones make up 0.75% to 0.95%. This record belongs to a study of blood T cell repertoires in COVID-19. Turning to the study itself: The samples span acute and convalescent COVID-19 from the United States, Italy and Spain. PBMCs, B-cell-depleted T cells, or T cells were the source of the cDNA or gDNA that made up the material.

This TCR was recovered from a woman aged 45-65 years with acute or convalescent COVID-19. The source material was peripheral blood. The V and J genes are TRBV6-2 or TRBV6-3 and TRBJ2-2; D gene unclear. CDR3 nucleotide sequence: TGTGCCAGCAGCTCCCCTCTGAGTGGGGAGCTGTTTTTT. This codes for CASSSPLSGELFF.